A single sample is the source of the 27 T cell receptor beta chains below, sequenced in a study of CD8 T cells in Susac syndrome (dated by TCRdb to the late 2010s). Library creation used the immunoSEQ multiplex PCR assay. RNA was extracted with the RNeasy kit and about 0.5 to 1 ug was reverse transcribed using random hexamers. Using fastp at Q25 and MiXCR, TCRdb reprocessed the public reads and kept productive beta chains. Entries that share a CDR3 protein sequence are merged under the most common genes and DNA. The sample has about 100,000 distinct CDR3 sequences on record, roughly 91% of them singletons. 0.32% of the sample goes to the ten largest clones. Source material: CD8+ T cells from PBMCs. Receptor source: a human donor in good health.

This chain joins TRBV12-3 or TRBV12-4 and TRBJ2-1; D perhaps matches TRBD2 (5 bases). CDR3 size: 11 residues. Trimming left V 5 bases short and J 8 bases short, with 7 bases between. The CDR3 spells CASSPGDEQFF. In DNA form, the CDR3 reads TGTGCCAGCAGTCCCGGGGATGAGCAGTTCTTC.

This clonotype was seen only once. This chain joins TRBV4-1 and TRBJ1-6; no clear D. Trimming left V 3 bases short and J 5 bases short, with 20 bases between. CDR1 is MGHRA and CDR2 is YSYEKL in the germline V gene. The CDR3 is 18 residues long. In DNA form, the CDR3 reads TGCGCCAGCAGCCATCCCAAGACAACAATCTCTGATAATTCACCCCTCCACTTT. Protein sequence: CASSHPKTTISDNSPLHF.

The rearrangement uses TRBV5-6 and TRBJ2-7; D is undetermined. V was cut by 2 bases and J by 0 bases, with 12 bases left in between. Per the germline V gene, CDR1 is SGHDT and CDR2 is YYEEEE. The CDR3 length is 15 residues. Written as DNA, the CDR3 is TGTGCCAGCAGCTTCTTCCGACGGATCTCCTACGAGCAGTACTTC. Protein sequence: CASSFFRRISYEQYF.

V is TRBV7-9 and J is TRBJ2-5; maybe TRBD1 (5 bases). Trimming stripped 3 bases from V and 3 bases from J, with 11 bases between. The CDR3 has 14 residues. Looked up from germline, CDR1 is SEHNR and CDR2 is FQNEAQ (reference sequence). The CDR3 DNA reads TGTGCCAGCAGCTTTCTTACACAGGAAGAGACCCAGTACTTC. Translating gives CASSFLTQEETQYF.

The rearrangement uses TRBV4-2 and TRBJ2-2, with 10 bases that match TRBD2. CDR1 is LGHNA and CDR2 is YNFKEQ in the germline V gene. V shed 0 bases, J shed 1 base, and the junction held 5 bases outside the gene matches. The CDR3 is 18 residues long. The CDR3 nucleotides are TGTGCCAGCAGCCAAGAGGCTAGCGGGGGTGTGAACACCGGGGAGCTGTTTTTT. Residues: CASSQEASGGVNTGELFF.

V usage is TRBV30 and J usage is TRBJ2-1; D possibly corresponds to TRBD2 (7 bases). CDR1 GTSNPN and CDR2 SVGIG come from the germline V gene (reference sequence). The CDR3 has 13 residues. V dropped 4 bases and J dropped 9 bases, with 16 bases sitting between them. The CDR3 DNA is TGTGCCTGGACCCTCCCGGGGGGCCCTGAGCAGTTCTTC. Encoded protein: CAWTLPGGPEQFF.

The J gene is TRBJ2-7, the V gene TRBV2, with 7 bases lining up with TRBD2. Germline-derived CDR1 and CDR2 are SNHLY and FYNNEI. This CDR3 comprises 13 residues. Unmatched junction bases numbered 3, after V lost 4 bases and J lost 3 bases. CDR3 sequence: CASSVSGFYEQYF. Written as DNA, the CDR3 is TGTGCCAGCAGTGTTAGCGGGTTCTACGAGCAGTACTTC.

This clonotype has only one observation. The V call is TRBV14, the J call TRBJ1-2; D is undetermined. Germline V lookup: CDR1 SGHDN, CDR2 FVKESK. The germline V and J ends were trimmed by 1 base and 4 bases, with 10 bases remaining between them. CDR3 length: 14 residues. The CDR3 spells CASSQVALSYGYTF. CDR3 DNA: TGTGCCAGCAGCCAAGTGGCACTAAGCTATGGCTACACCTTC.

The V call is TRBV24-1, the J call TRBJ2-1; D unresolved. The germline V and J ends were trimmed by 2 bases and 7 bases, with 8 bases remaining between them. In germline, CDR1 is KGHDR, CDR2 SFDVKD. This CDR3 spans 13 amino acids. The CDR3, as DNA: TGTGCCACCAGTGATTCCCCCGGGAATGAGCAGTTCTTC. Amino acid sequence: CATSDSPGNEQFF.

In nucleotides, the CDR3 is TGTGCCAGCAGCGCACCCGGGACAGGAGATTACAATGAGCAGTTCTTC. The encoded protein is CASSAPGTGDYNEQFF. The chain is built from TRBV9 and TRBJ2-1, with TRBD1 matching 8 bases. CDR3 size: 16 residues. Trimming took 3 bases from V and 4 from J; bases not matched to a gene: 9. Germline V lookup: CDR1 SGDLS, CDR2 YYNGEE. Full variable domain (rest looked up from reference TRBV9 and TRBJ2-1): DSGVTQTPKHLITATGQRVTLRCSPRSGDLSVYWYQQSLDQGLQFLIQYYNGEERAKGNILERFSAQQFPDLHSELNLSSLELGDSALYFCASSAPGTGDYNEQFFGPGTRLTVL.

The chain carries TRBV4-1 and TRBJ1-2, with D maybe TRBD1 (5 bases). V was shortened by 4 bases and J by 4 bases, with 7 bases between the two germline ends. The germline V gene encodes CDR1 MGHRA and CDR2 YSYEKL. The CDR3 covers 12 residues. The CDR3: CASSPTGYGYTF. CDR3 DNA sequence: TGCGCCAGCAGCCCTACAGGCTATGGCTACACCTTC.

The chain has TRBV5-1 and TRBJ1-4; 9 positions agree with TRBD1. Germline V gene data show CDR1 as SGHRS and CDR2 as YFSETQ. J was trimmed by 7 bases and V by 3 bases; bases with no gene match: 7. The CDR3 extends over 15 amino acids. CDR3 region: CASSSSTGGIEKLFF. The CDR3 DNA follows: TGCGCCAGCAGCTCGTCGACAGGGGGGATTGAAAAACTGTTTTTT.

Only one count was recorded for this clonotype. The CDR3 sequence: CASSFTGQGYSPLHF. DNA of the CDR3: TGCGCCAGCAGTTTTACGGGACAGGGGTACTCACCCCTCCACTTT. The rearrangement joins TRBV4-1 to TRBJ1-6; 10 positions agree with TRBD1. Germline values: CDR1 MGHRA, CDR2 YSYEKL. CDR3 length: 15 amino acids. Losses at the gene ends were 6 bases for V and 10 bases for J; bases not matched to a gene: 9.

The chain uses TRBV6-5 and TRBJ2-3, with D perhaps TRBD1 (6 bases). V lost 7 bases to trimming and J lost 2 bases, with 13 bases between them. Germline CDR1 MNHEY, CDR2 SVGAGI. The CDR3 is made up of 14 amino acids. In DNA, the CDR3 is TGTGCCAGCAAGTTGGGGGCCCTCACAGATACGCAGTATTTT. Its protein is CASKLGALTDTQYF.

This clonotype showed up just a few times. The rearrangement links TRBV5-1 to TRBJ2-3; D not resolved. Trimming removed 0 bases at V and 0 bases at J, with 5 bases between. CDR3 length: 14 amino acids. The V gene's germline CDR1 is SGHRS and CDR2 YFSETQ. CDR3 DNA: TGCGCCAGCAGCTTGGTCTGGAGCACAGATACGCAGTATTTT. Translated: CASSLVWSTDTQYF.

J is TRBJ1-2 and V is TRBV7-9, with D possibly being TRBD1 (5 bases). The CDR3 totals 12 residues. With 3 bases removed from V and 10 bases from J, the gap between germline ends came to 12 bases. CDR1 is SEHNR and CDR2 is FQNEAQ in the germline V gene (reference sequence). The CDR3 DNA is TGTGCCAGCAGCTTGGGGGGGAATGACTACACCTTC. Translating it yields CASSLGGNDYTF.

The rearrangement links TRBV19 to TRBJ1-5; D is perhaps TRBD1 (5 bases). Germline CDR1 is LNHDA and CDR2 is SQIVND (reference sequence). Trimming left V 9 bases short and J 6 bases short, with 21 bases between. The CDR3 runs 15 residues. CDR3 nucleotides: TGTGCCAGCAGGGCCCGTGACGGAGTGGGTCAGCCCCAGCATTTT. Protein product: CASRARDGVGQPQHF.

The CDR3 DNA reads as TGTGCCATCAGGGGGAGAAACATTCAGTACTTC. Protein sequence: CAIRGRNIQYF. V usage is TRBV11-2 and J usage is TRBJ2-4; 7 bases agree with TRBD1. The CDR3 runs 11 residues. CDR1 is SGHAT and CDR2 is FQNNGV in the germline V gene. The ends lost 10 bases at V and 6 bases at J; junction bases unmatched: 3.

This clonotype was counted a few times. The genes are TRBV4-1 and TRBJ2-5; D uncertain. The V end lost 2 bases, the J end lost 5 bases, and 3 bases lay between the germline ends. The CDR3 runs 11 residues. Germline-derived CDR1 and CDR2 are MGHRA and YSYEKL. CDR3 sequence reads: CASSQMETQYF. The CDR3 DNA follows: TGCGCCAGCAGCCAAATGGAGACCCAGTACTTC.

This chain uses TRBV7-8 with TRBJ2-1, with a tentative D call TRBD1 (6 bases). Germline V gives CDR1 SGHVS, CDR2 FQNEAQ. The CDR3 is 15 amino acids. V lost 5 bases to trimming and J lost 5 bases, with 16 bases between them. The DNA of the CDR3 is TGTGCCAGCAGCCCCATGGTCGGGACAAACAATGAGCAGTTCTTC. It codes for CASSPMVGTNNEQFF.

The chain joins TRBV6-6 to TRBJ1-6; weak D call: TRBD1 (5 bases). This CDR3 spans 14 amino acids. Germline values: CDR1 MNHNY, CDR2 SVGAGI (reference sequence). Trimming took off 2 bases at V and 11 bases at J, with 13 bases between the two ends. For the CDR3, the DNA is TGTGCCAGCAGTTACGTGCGGGGGAAGACACCCCTCCACTTT. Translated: CASSYVRGKTPLHF.

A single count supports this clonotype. The DNA for the CDR3 is TGTGCCAGCAGCCACACTCGTACCGGGACAGGGGGGAACGAGCAGTACTTC. It is translated as CASSHTRTGTGGNEQYF. V gene TRBV3-1 combines with J gene TRBJ2-7; 11 bases are shared with TRBD1. J lost 5 bases, V lost 3 bases, and 12 bases had no gene match. CDR1 LGHDT and CDR2 YNNKEL come from the germline V gene (reference sequence). The CDR3 extends over 17 amino acids.

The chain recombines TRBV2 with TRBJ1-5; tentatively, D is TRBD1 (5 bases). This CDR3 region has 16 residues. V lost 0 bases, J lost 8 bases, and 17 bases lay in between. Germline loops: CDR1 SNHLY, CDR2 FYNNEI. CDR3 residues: CASSEAPPGMGKPQHF. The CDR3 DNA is TGTGCCAGCAGTGAAGCCCCGCCAGGGATGGGGAAGCCCCAGCATTTT.

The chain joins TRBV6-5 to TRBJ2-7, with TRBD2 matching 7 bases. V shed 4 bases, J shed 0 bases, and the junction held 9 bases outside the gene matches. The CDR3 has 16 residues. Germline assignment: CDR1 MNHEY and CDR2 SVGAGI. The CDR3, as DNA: TGTGCCAGCAGTTTTAGGCTAGCGGAAGTCTCCTACGAGCAGTACTTC. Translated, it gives CASSFRLAEVSYEQYF.

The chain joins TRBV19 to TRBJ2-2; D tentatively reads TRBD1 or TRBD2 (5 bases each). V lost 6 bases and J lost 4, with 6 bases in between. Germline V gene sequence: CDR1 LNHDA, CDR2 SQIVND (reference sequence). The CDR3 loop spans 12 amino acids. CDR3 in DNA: TGTGCCAGTAGCGGGACCACCGGGGAGCTGTTTTTT. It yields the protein CASSGTTGELFF.

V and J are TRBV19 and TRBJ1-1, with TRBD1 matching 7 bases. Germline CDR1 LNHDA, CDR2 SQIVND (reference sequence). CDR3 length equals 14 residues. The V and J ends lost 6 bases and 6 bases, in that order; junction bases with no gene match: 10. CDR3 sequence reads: CASRYDRVVSEAFF. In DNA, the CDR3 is TGTGCCAGTAGGTACGACAGGGTGGTATCTGAAGCTTTCTTT.

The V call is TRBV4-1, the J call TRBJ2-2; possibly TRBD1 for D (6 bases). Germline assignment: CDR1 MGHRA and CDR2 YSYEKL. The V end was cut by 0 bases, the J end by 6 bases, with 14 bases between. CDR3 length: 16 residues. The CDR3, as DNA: TGCGCCAGCAGCCAAGAGCCAGGGGCGGTTGCCGGGGAGCTGTTTTTT. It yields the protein CASSQEPGAVAGELFF.